This is a list of T cell receptor beta chains from one sample in a study of blood T cell repertoires in COVID-19. Clones were sequenced by immunoSEQ multiplex PCR, and TCRdb holds only the in-frame ones, with some missing. The sample lists approximately 150,000 clones; around nine tenths were seen once. Sequencing was done on a sample of peripheral blood. These receptors were obtained from a woman aged 45-59 years with active or convalescent COVID-19. CDR3s include the opening cysteine and the closing phenylalanine or tryptophan. A D gene is named only where the DNA matches it firmly. Rows may omit the clone size; those that give it use once, few, many or a size class.

D | J | V | size | DNA | CDR3
TRBD2 | TRBJ2-3 | TRBV3-1/TRBV3-2 | - | TGTGCCAGCAGACCGCGGGGGACCACAGATACGCAGTATTTT | CASRPRGTTDTQYF
TRBD1 | TRBJ1-1 | TRBV28 | few | TGTGCCAGCAGTTTATCCTTCCAGGGGGGATCGAACACTGAAGCTTTCTTT | CASSLSFQGGSNTEAFF
- | TRBJ1-3 | TRBV18 | - | TGTGCCAGCTCACCAGGTGGGCCTGGAAACACCATATATTTT | CASSPGGPGNTIYF
TRBD2 | TRBJ2-2 | TRBV4-3 | - | TGCGCCAGCAGCCAAGATAGTGAGGGAGGGAGCGGGGAGCTGTTTTTT | CASSQDSEGGSGELFF
- | TRBJ1-1 | TRBV6-2/TRBV6-3 | - | TGTGCCAGCAGTGGTCAGGGGATGAACACTGAAGCTTTCTTT | CASSGQGMNTEAFF
- | TRBJ1-5 | TRBV20-1 | once | TGCAGTGCTAGTATACAGTTTGATCAGCCCCAGCATTTT | CSASIQFDQPQHF
- | TRBJ2-5 | TRBV29-1 | - | TGCAGCGTTGTCTCCTGGAGGACGCAAGAGACCCAGTACTTC | CSVVSWRTQETQYF
TRBD2 | TRBJ2-7 | TRBV27 | many | TGTGCCAGCAGTTGGACCGGGACTAGCGTCTACGAGCAGTACTTC | CASSWTGTSVYEQYF
TRBD1 | TRBJ2-7 | TRBV10-3 | - | TGTGCCATCAGGACTGGGACAGGGGTTAACGAGCAGTACTTC | CAIRTGTGVNEQYF
TRBD1 | TRBJ1-1 | TRBV18 | - | TGTGCCAGCTCACCACCCGGACAGGGCGGCGTGGACACTGAAGCTTTCTTT | CASSPPGQGGVDTEAFF
- | TRBJ2-6 | TRBV5-4 | - | TGTGCCAGCAGACTCGGGATGTCTTCTGTCTCTGGGGCCAACGTCCTGACTTTC | CASRLGMSSVSGANVLTF
TRBD1 | TRBJ2-2 | TRBV3-1/TRBV3-2 | - | TGTGCCAGCAGACAGACAGGGGCGGCCGGGGAGCTGTTTTTT | CASRQTGAAGELFF
- | TRBJ1-2 | TRBV3-1/TRBV3-2 | - | TGTGCCAGCAGCTCGGGTTCGTGGGGGCGAGGGCACTATGGCTACACCTTC | CASSSGSWGRGHYGYTF
TRBD1 | TRBJ1-3 | TRBV6-5 | - | TGTGCCAGCAGTTTTGGGACAGGCCCTGGAAACACCATATATTTT | CASSFGTGPGNTIYF
- | TRBJ1-4 | TRBV6-6 | few | TGTGCCAGCAGTACCTTGCAGGGGCGGACTAATGAAAAACTGTTTTTT | CASSTLQGRTNEKLFF
TRBD1 | TRBJ1-4 | TRBV10-3 | once | TGTGCCATCAATTCTGGGACAGATGAAAAACTGTTTTTT | CAINSGTDEKLFF
- | TRBJ1-1 | TRBV18 | - | TGTGCCAGCTCAGAAAACAGGGCTCCGAACACTGAAGCTTTCTTT | CASSENRAPNTEAFF
- | TRBJ1-5 | TRBV9 | - | TGTGCCAGCAGCGTAGATGGTGCCGGGCAGCCCCAGCATTTT | CASSVDGAGQPQHF
TRBD1 | TRBJ1-2 | TRBV12-5 | - | TGTGCTAGTGCCGTGGACAGGGGAGGCTATGGCTACACCTTC | CASAVDRGGYGYTF
TRBD2 | TRBJ2-7 | TRBV24-1 | - | TGTGCCACCAGTGAAACCGGGACTAGCAGACAGCAGTACTTC | CATSETGTSRQQYF
TRBD1 | TRBJ1-4 | TRBV3-1/TRBV3-2 | - | TGTGCCAGCAGCCTTCGGACAGGGGGTGAAAAACTGTTTTTT | CASSLRTGGEKLFF
- | TRBJ1-1 | TRBV30 | - | TGTGCCTGGAGTGTAGCCAGGGCAGGGTCCACTGAAGCTTTCTTT | CAWSVARAGSTEAFF